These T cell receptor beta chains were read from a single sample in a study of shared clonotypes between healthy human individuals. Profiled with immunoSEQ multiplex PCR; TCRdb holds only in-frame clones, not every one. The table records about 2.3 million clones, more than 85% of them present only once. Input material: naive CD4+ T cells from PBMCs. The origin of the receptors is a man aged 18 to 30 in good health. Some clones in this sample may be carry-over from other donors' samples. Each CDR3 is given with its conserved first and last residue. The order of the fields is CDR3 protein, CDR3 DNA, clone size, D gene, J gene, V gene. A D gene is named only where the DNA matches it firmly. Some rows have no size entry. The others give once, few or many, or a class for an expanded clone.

CDR3: CSVNLGRANEQFF; DNA: TGCAGCGTCAACTTGGGGAGGGCGAATGAGCAGTTCTTC; size: -; D: TRBD2; J: TRBJ2-1; V: TRBV29-1
CDR3: CAISDHSPQGPYGYTF; DNA: TGTGCCATCAGTGACCACAGTCCCCAGGGGCCTTATGGCTACACCTTC; size: -; D: -; J: TRBJ1-2; V: TRBV10-3
CDR3: CSAQLLHTQYF; DNA: TGCAGTGCTCAACTTCTCCATACGCAGTATTTT; size: -; D: -; J: TRBJ2-3; V: TRBV20-1
CDR3: CASSQGLAGGTSYEQYF; DNA: TGTGCCAGCAGCCAGGGACTAGCGGGAGGTACCTCCTACGAGCAGTACTTC; size: -; D: TRBD2; J: TRBJ2-7; V: TRBV5-4
CDR3: CASSLRTSGSSYNEQFF; DNA: TGTGCCAGTAGTCTTAGGACTAGCGGGAGCTCCTACAATGAGCAGTTCTTC; size: -; D: TRBD2; J: TRBJ2-1; V: TRBV19
CDR3: CASSLSPSSYNEQFF; DNA: TGTGCCAGCAGTTTGAGTCCGAGCTCCTACAATGAGCAGTTCTTC; size: -; D: -; J: TRBJ2-1; V: TRBV28
CDR3: CATSRTAGGWNTQYF; DNA: TGTGCCACCAGTCGGACGGCAGGGGGCTGGAATACGCAGTATTTT; size: -; D: TRBD1; J: TRBJ2-3; V: TRBV15
CDR3: CASSFDRGDMRAFF; DNA: TGTGCCAGCAGCTTCGACAGGGGAGACATGAGAGCTTTCTTT; size: few; D: TRBD1; J: TRBJ1-1; V: TRBV7-2
CDR3: CASGLFTFWDRGAPLTGELFF; DNA: TGTGCTAGTGGTTTGTTCACTTTCTGGGACAGGGGTGCACCCCTCACCGGGGAGCTGTTTTTT; size: -; D: TRBD1; J: TRBJ2-2; V: TRBV12-5
CDR3: CASSFGQVPNTEAFF; DNA: TGTGCCAGCAGCTTCGGACAGGTTCCGAACACTGAAGCTTTCTTT; size: -; D: TRBD1; J: TRBJ1-1; V: TRBV11-2
CDR3: CASSFIPGAMNIQYF; DNA: TGTGCCAGCAGCTTTATTCCGGGGGCGATGAACATTCAGTACTTC; size: -; D: -; J: TRBJ2-4; V: TRBV7-2
CDR3: CASSKSSGANVLTF; DNA: TGTGCCAGCAGTAAGTCTTCTGGGGCCAACGTCCTGACTTTC; size: once; D: -; J: TRBJ2-6; V: TRBV28
CDR3: CASSQVGSSYNEQFF; DNA: TGCGCCAGCAGCCAAGTAGGGAGCTCCTACAATGAGCAGTTCTTC; size: -; D: -; J: TRBJ2-1; V: TRBV4-3